The 9 T cell receptor beta chains in this list originate from one sample, sequenced in a study of cytomegalovirus exposure and HLA in healthy donors. Use of 60 Vbeta and 13 Jbeta primers characterized the PCR. This table comes from immunoSEQ multiplex PCR, and its TCRdb copy is limited to in-frame clones, with some not included. The sample lists 200,000 to 300,000 clones, almost 85% occurring once. Specimen: PBMCs. The origin of the receptors is a woman aged 40 to 50 in good health and CMV-seropositive.

The rearrangement joins TRBV18 to TRBJ2-7; TRBD1 might be the D (5 bases). Germline V gene lookup returns CDR1 KGHSH and CDR2 LQKENI. Trimming took off 3 bases at V and 7 bases at J, with 22 bases between the two ends. The CDR3 spans 16 residues. The CDR3 loop reads CASSPTRQSTLREQYF. The CDR3 coding sequence is TGTGCCAGCTCACCCACACGACAGAGTACCCTACGAGAGCAGTACTTC. The whole variable domain, remainder taken from reference TRBV18 and TRBJ2-7, is NAGVMQNPRHLVRRRGQEARLRCSPMKGHSHVYWYRQLPEEGLKFMVYLQKENIIDESGMPKERFSAEFPKEGPSILRIQQVVRGDSAAYFCASSPTRQSTLREQYFGPGTRLTVT.

This clone has only one observation. The J gene is TRBJ2-5, the V gene TRBV11-3; D is perhaps TRBD2 (7 bases). Trimming shortened V by 5 bases and J by 5 bases, and 18 bases separated the two germline ends. Germline values: CDR1 SGHNT, CDR2 YENEEA. The CDR3 loop spans 15 amino acids. The CDR3 nucleotides are TGTGCCAGCAGCCATGAGGGGGGGCGCAGGGAGACCCAGTACTTC. This translates into CASSHEGGRRETQYF.

The V call is TRBV29-1, the J call TRBJ2-7, with 10 bases fitting TRBD2. The germline gives CDR1 SQVTM, CDR2 ANQGSEA. CDR3 length: 13 residues. Unmatched junction bases numbered 9, after V lost 7 bases and J lost 6 bases. Here the CDR3 reads CSAGGLARGEQYF. Written as DNA, the CDR3 is TGCAGCGCCGGGGGACTAGCGCGGGGCGAGCAGTACTTC.

The chain joins TRBV30 to TRBJ2-2, with 7 bases identical to TRBD1. V shed 3 bases, J shed 2 bases, and the junction held 9 bases outside the gene matches. From germline, CDR1 is GTSNPN and CDR2 SVGIG (reference sequence). The CDR3 is made up of 16 amino acids. The CDR3, as DNA: TGTGCCTGGAGACAAGCCGGGACAGAAAACACCGGGGAGCTGTTTTTT. Amino acid sequence: CAWRQAGTENTGELFF.

CDR3 sequence: CASSLAGASEAEAFF. The DNA for the CDR3 is TGCGCCAGCAGCTTAGCAGGGGCCAGCGAAGCTGAAGCTTTCTTT. The V gene is TRBV5-1, the J gene TRBJ1-1; D is perhaps TRBD1 (6 bases). CDR1 and CDR2 from the germline V gene are SGHRS and YFSETQ. This CDR3 is built from 15 residues. V lost 2 bases, J lost 6 bases, and 17 bases lay in between.

The rearrangement joins TRBV19 to TRBJ1-5; 10 bases align to TRBD1. Germline CDR1 LNHDA, CDR2 SQIVND (reference sequence). The CDR3 sequence is 15 residues long. V was pared by 5 bases and J by 4 bases, with 5 bases of the junction left unmatched. CDR3 sequence reads: CASSLDRGFNQPQHF. The CDR3 nucleotides read TGTGCCAGTAGTCTGGACAGGGGGTTTAATCAGCCCCAGCATTTT.

In this sample, this clone turned up a few times. The chain uses TRBV19 and TRBJ2-1, with TRBD2 identical over 7 bases. The germline V gene encodes CDR1 LNHDA and CDR2 SQIVND (reference sequence). This CDR3 contains 15 residues. Trimming took 10 bases from V and 6 from J; bases not matched to a gene: 15. CDR3 in amino acids: CATGLELATLNEQFF. The DNA of the CDR3 is TGTGCCACCGGTCTAGAACTAGCGACCCTCAATGAGCAGTTCTTC.

This clone was detected once. The chain couples TRBV6-5 to TRBJ1-5; 9 bases align to TRBD1. After removal of 6 bases from V and 5 bases from J, the junction contained 5 bases not matched to a gene. From germline, CDR1 is MNHEY and CDR2 SVGAGI. The CDR3 runs 14 residues. The CDR3 DNA reads as TGTGCCAGCAGGAGGACAGGGGTGGATCAGCCCCAGCATTTT. This sequence encodes CASRRTGVDQPQHF.

The V call is TRBV18, the J call TRBJ1-5; TRBD1 agrees at 9 bases. The CDR3 has 15 amino acids. The V and J ends lost 4 bases and 4 bases, in that order; junction bases with no gene match: 5. In germline, CDR1 is KGHSH, CDR2 LQKENI. The CDR3 sequence: CASSRTGDGNQPQHF. The CDR3 nucleotides are TGTGCCAGCTCACGGACAGGGGACGGGAATCAGCCCCAGCATTTT. Drawing the rest from reference TRBV18 and TRBJ1-5, the complete variable domain is NAGVMQNPRHLVRRRGQEARLRCSPMKGHSHVYWYRQLPEEGLKFMVYLQKENIIDESGMPKERFSAEFPKEGPSILRIQQVVRGDSAAYFCASSRTGDGNQPQHFGDGTRLSIL.